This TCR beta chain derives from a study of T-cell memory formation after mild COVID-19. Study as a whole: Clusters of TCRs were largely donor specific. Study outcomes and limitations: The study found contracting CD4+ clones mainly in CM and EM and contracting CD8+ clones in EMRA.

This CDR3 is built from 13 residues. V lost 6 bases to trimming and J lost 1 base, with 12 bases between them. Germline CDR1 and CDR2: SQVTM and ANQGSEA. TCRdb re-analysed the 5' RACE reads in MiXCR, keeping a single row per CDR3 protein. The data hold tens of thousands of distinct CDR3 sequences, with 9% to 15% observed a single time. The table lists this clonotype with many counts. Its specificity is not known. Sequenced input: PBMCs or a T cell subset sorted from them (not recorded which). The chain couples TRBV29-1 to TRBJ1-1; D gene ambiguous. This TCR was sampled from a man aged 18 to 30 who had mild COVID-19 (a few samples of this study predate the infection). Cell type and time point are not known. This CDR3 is CSVGPNRNTEAFF. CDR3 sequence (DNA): TGCAGCGTCGGGCCTAACAGGAACACTGAAGCTTTCTTT.